This T cell receptor beta chain stems from a study of T cells in Graves' hyperthyroidism and ophthalmopathy. RNA transcripts provided the source from which TCR beta CDR3 regions were amplified. First-round RT-PCR targeting the TCR CDR3 was performed with the HTBI primer set. MiXCR was run by TCRdb on the multiplex PCR reads, yielding one entry per CDR3 protein. Of 600,000 to 750,000 distinct CDR3 sequences in the sample, 17% were seen once. V gave up 4 bases and J gave up 7 bases, with 9 bases separating them. In germline, CDR1 is SGHAT, CDR2 FQNNGV. The CDR3 loop spans 12 amino acids. The source of this sequence is a man in his fifties or sixties with Graves' hyperthyroidism. The sample consisted of blood. The chain recombines TRBV11-2 with TRBJ2-3; D is undetermined. CDR3 region: CASSSARHTQYF. For the CDR3, the DNA is TGTGCCAGCAGCTCCGCCCGGCATACGCAGTATTTT.